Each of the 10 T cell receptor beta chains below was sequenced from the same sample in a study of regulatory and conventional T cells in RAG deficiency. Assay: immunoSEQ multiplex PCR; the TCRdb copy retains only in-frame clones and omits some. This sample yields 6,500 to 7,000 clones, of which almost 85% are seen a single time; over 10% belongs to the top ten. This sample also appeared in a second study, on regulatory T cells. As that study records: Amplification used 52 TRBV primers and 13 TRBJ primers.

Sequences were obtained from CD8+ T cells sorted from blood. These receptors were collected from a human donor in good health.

The CDR3 spells CASSLGLAGGAGVTGELFF. The CDR3, as DNA: TGTGCCAGCAGCTTGGGACTAGCGGGGGGTGCGGGGGTTACCGGGGAGCTGTTTTTT. The chain combines TRBV5-4 with TRBJ2-2; 13 nucleotides match TRBD2. The junction had 10 bases not matched to a gene; V was cut back by 0 bases and J by 5 bases. The CDR3 length is 19 residues. CDR1 is SGHNT, CDR2 YYREEE, per germline (reference sequence).

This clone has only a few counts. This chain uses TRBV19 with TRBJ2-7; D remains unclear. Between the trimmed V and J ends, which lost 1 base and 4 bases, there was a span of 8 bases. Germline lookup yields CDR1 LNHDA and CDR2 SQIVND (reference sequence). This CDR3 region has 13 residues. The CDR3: CASSIASGYEQYF. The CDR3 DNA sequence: TGTGCCAGTAGTATAGCTTCGGGTTACGAGCAGTACTTC. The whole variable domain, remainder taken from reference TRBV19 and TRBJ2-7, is DGGITQSPKYLFRKEGQNVTLSCEQNLNHDAMYWYRQDPGQGLRLIYYSQIVNDFQKGDIAEGYSVSREKKESFPLTVTSAQKNPTAFYLCASSIASGYEQYFGPGTRLTVT.

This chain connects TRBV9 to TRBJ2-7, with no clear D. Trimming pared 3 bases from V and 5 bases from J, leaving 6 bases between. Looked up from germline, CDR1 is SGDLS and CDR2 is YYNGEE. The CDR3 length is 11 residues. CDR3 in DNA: TGTGCCAGCAGCGACGGTCACGAGCAGTACTTC. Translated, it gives CASSDGHEQYF.

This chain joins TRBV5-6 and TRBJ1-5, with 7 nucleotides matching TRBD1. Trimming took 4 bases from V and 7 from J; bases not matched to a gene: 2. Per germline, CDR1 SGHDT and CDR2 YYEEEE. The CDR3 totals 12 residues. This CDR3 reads CASSAGGQPQHF. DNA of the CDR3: TGTGCCAGCAGCGCAGGGGGGCAGCCCCAGCATTTT. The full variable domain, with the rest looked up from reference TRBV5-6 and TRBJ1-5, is DAGVTQSPTHLIKTRGQQVTLRCSPKSGHDTVSWYQQALGQGPQFIFQYYEEEERQRGNFPDRFSGHQFPNYSSELNVNALLLGDSALYLCASSAGGQPQHFGDGTRLSIL.

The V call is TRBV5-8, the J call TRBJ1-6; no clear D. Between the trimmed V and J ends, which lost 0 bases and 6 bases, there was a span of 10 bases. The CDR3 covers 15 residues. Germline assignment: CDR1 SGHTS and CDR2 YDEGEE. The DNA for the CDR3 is TGTGCCAGCAGCTTGGTAGGGCGGGGTAATTCACCCCTCCACTTT. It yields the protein CASSLVGRGNSPLHF.

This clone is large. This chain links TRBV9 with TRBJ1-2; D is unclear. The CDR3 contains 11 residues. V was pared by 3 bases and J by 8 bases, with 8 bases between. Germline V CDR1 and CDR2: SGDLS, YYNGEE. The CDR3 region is CASSDPLGYTF. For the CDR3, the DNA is TGTGCCAGCAGCGACCCGCTGGGCTACACCTTC.

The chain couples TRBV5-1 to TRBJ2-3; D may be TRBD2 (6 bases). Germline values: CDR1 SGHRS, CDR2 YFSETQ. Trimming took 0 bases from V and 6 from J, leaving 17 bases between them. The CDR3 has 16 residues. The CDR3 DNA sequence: TGCGCCAGCAGCTTGGCCGGGCGGGGTAGCTGGGATACGCAGTATTTT. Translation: CASSLAGRGSWDTQYF.

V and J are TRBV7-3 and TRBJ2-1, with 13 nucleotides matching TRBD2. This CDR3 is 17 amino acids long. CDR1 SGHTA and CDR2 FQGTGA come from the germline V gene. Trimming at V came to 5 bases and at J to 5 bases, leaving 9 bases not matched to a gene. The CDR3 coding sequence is TGTGCCAGCAGCCGGGGAAGACTAGCGGGGGGAGACAATGAGCAGTTCTTC. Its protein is CASSRGRLAGGDNEQFF.

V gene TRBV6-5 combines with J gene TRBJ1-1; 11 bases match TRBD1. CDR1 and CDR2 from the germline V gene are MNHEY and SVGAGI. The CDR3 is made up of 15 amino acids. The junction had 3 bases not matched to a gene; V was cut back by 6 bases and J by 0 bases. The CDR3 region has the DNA TGTGCCAGCAGGGACAGGGGGCGAATGAACACTGAAGCTTTCTTT. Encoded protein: CASRDRGRMNTEAFF.

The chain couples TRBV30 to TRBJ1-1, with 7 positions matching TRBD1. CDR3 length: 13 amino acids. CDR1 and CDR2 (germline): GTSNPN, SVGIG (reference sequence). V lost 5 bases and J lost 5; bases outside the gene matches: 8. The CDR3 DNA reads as TGTGCCTGGGACAGGGCTCCGGGTACTGAAGCTTTCTTT. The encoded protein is CAWDRAPGTEAFF.